This entry is about one T cell receptor beta chain. Only in-frame clones appear in the TCRdb table, and some are missing; sequencing was by immunoSEQ multiplex PCR. The data show about 200,000 clones, roughly 90% seen once. In germline, CDR1 is SGDLS, CDR2 YYNGEE. After removal of 0 bases from V and 4 bases from J, the junction contained 5 bases not matched to a gene. The CDR3 is 15 amino acids. Allocation to cohorts depended on clinical history reported by the participants. Symptom resolution, clearance, or two negative PCRs marked donors in Cohort 3 as recovered. This entry comes from a study of blood T cell repertoires in COVID-19. Overall study: Both acute and convalescent COVID-19 samples were obtained from the United States, Italy and Spain.

The clonotype originates from a woman aged 25 to 39 who had recovered from COVID-19. The chain combines TRBV9 with TRBJ1-1; 8 bases are a match to TRBD1. The sample comprised PBMCs or T cells enriched from blood (not recorded which). This CDR3 is CASSVVDRVGTEAFF. CDR3 in DNA: TGTGCCAGCAGCGTAGTGGACAGGGTGGGCACTGAAGCTTTCTTT.